These T cell receptor beta chains were read from a single sample in a study of shared clonotypes between healthy human individuals. Libraries were prepared by immunoSEQ multiplex PCR; TCRdb keeps only in-frame clonotypes and omits some of them. This table holds about 2 million clones, roughly 94% found once. Sequenced material: naive CD8+ T cells sorted from blood. Source of these receptors: a young man in good health. CDR3s include the opening cysteine and the closing phenylalanine or tryptophan. A D gene is named only where the DNA matches it firmly. Part of the rows lack a size; the others show once, few, many or a class for expanded clones.

d_call: NA; clone_size: NA; j_call: TRBJ2-1; v_call: TRBV19; cdr3_nt: TGTGCCAGTAGTATTCGGAGCCCACCGGGTGAGCAGTTCTTC; cdr3_aa: CASSIRSPPGEQFF
d_call: NA; clone_size: NA; j_call: TRBJ1-5; v_call: TRBV7-9; cdr3_nt: TGTGCCAGCAGCTTCGACAGCTCCAATCAGCCCCAGCATTTT; cdr3_aa: CASSFDSSNQPQHF
d_call: NA; clone_size: NA; j_call: TRBJ2-1; v_call: TRBV11-2; cdr3_nt: TGTGCCAGCAGCTTATATAGCGGCAATGAGCAGTTCTTC; cdr3_aa: CASSLYSGNEQFF
d_call: TRBD2; clone_size: once; j_call: TRBJ2-3; v_call: TRBV2; cdr3_nt: TGTGCCAGCAGTGGAGAGACTAGCGGGTCACCCACAGATACGCAGTATTTT; cdr3_aa: CASSGETSGSPTDTQYF
d_call: TRBD2; clone_size: NA; j_call: TRBJ2-7; v_call: TRBV6-8; cdr3_nt: TGTGCCAGCAGTACCCTTTCTCGGGAGGTACTCTACGAGCAGTACTTC; cdr3_aa: CASSTLSREVLYEQYF
d_call: NA; clone_size: NA; j_call: TRBJ1-6; v_call: TRBV11-3; cdr3_nt: TGTGCCAGCAGCCTCCCGGCCACGGGGAGGAATTCACCCCTCCACTTT; cdr3_aa: CASSLPATGRNSPLHF
d_call: NA; clone_size: NA; j_call: TRBJ1-2; v_call: TRBV5-1; cdr3_nt: TGCGCCAGCAGCTTGGAGACCGCTAACTATGGCTACACCTTC; cdr3_aa: CASSLETANYGYTF
d_call: NA; clone_size: NA; j_call: TRBJ2-3; v_call: TRBV29-1; cdr3_nt: TGCAGCGTTGAATCTCATACGCAGTATTTT; cdr3_aa: CSVESHTQYF
d_call: TRBD1; clone_size: NA; j_call: TRBJ1-6; v_call: TRBV4-1; cdr3_nt: TGCGCCAGCAGCCCAGGGGGGACAGATAATTCACCCCTCCACTTT; cdr3_aa: CASSPGGTDNSPLHF
d_call: NA; clone_size: NA; j_call: TRBJ1-5; v_call: TRBV7-8; cdr3_nt: TGTGCCAGCAGCCGCGCAATACAGGGACCCATCAATCAGCCCCAGCATTTT; cdr3_aa: CASSRAIQGPINQPQHF
d_call: TRBD1; clone_size: NA; j_call: TRBJ1-6; v_call: TRBV9; cdr3_nt: TGTGCCAGCAGCGAGGGACAGGCAGATTCACCCCTCCACTTT; cdr3_aa: CASSEGQADSPLHF
d_call: NA; clone_size: NA; j_call: TRBJ1-3; v_call: TRBV7-9; cdr3_nt: TGTGCCAGCAGCTCCCCTATAAGGGGAATCTCTGGAAACACCATATATTTT; cdr3_aa: CASSSPIRGISGNTIYF
d_call: TRBD2; clone_size: NA; j_call: TRBJ2-7; v_call: TRBV6-1; cdr3_nt: TGTGCCAGCCCCCCCCCGGGGGGGGACGAGCAGTACTTC; cdr3_aa: CASPPPGGDEQYF
d_call: NA; clone_size: NA; j_call: TRBJ1-1; v_call: TRBV6-1; cdr3_nt: TGTGCCAGCAGAGAGATGACCATGAACACTGAAGCTTTCTTT; cdr3_aa: CASREMTMNTEAFF
d_call: TRBD1; clone_size: NA; j_call: TRBJ2-7; v_call: TRBV13; cdr3_nt: TGTGCCAGCAGCCCCTCCGGGACAGGGGTCTACGAGCAGTACTTC; cdr3_aa: CASSPSGTGVYEQYF
d_call: NA; clone_size: NA; j_call: TRBJ2-5; v_call: TRBV9; cdr3_nt: TGTGCCAGCCCCATCCCTATCAGGCCCCAAGAGACCCAGTACTTC; cdr3_aa: CASPIPIRPQETQYF
d_call: NA; clone_size: NA; j_call: TRBJ1-2; v_call: TRBV7-9; cdr3_nt: TGTGCCAGCAGCTTAGTGGGGCAGCACCTTAACTATGGCTACACCTTC; cdr3_aa: CASSLVGQHLNYGYTF
d_call: NA; clone_size: NA; j_call: TRBJ2-5; v_call: TRBV9; cdr3_nt: TGTGCCAGCAGCGCGCCGGACTACAAAGAGACCCAGTACTTC; cdr3_aa: CASSAPDYKETQYF
d_call: NA; clone_size: NA; j_call: TRBJ1-4; v_call: TRBV2; cdr3_nt: TGTGCCAGCAGTCCCGGGAATGAAAAACTGTTTTTT; cdr3_aa: CASSPGNEKLFF
d_call: NA; clone_size: NA; j_call: TRBJ2-1; v_call: TRBV4-1; cdr3_nt: TGCGCCAGCAGCCAAGACAAAGGACTGACTCCCTATGAGCAGTTCTTC; cdr3_aa: CASSQDKGLTPYEQFF
d_call: TRBD2; clone_size: NA; j_call: TRBJ2-3; v_call: TRBV6-1; cdr3_nt: TGTGCCAGCAGTGAATTGACTAGCGGGACGAACACAGATACGCAGTATTTT; cdr3_aa: CASSELTSGTNTDTQYF
d_call: TRBD1; clone_size: NA; j_call: TRBJ2-7; v_call: TRBV7-2; cdr3_nt: TGTGCCAGCAGCTCCCCGGGACAGGGAGTCGAGCAGTACTTC; cdr3_aa: CASSSPGQGVEQYF
d_call: NA; clone_size: NA; j_call: TRBJ2-2; v_call: TRBV7-9; cdr3_nt: TGTGCCAGCAGCCCTCCCGGGGTCGGGGCCGGGGAGCTGTTTTTT; cdr3_aa: CASSPPGVGAGELFF
d_call: TRBD2; clone_size: NA; j_call: TRBJ2-7; v_call: TRBV4-3; cdr3_nt: TGCGCCAGCAGCCAAGATCTCACTAGCGGAACCTACGAGCAGTACTTC; cdr3_aa: CASSQDLTSGTYEQYF